These 16 T cell receptor beta chains share one sample of origin, sequenced in a study of blood T cell repertoires in COVID-19. This table comes from immunoSEQ multiplex PCR, and its TCRdb copy is limited to in-frame clones, with some not included. The sample has some 290,000 clones, more than 85% seen once. The sample comprised peripheral blood. Every receptor here comes from a man between 18 and 35 years old with active or convalescent COVID-19.

The chain employs TRBV6-2 or TRBV6-3 and TRBJ1-5, with D hard to call. Per the germline V gene, CDR1 is MNHEY and CDR2 is SVGEGT. V lost 2 bases and J lost 7, with 12 bases in between. CDR3 length: 14 amino acids. CDR3: CASSYMRGRQPQHF. The CDR3 DNA reads as TGTGCCAGCAGTTACATGCGCGGAAGGCAGCCCCAGCATTTT.

The chain has TRBV2 and TRBJ2-1; 9 nucleotides align to TRBD2. The CDR3 covers 14 residues. Germline V gene lookup returns CDR1 SNHLY and CDR2 FYNNEI. V was pared by 6 bases and J by 5 bases, with 5 bases of the junction left unmatched. The CDR3: CASSRLAVDNEQFF. The CDR3 DNA sequence: TGTGCCAGCAGCCGACTAGCGGTCGACAATGAGCAGTTCTTC.

J is TRBJ1-6 and V is TRBV11-3; perhaps TRBD1 as D (5 bases). Germline lookup yields CDR1 SGHNT and CDR2 YENEEA. V was clipped by 3 bases and J by 8 bases, with 11 bases between them. The CDR3 extends over 14 amino acids. In DNA, the CDR3 is TGTGCCAGCAGCTTCGGTCAGGGTGATTCACCCCTCCACTTT. Protein product: CASSFGQGDSPLHF.

The gene calls are TRBV19 and TRBJ1-5, with D possibly being TRBD1 (5 bases). This CDR3 is 16 amino acids long. Germline CDR1 LNHDA, CDR2 SQIVND (reference sequence). The germline V and J ends were trimmed by 1 base and 1 base, with 11 bases remaining between them. The CDR3 DNA sequence: TGTGCCAGTAGTATAGGGGGGGATACCAGCAATCAGCCCCAGCATTTT. It specifies CASSIGGDTSNQPQHF.

J is TRBJ2-2 and V is TRBV6-5; 8 bases fit TRBD2. V trimming: 3 bases; J trimming: 8 bases; junction bases outside the gene matches: 8. CDR1 is MNHEY and CDR2 is SVGAGI in the germline V gene. CDR3 length: 15 residues. CDR3 amino acids: CASSYQSGRGGELFF. DNA for the CDR3: TGTGCCAGCAGTTATCAAAGCGGGAGAGGAGGGGAGCTGTTTTTT.

V is TRBV7-6 and J is TRBJ2-3, with no clear D. Trimming stripped 1 base from V and 6 bases from J, with 8 bases between. CDR1 and CDR2 from the germline V gene are SGHVS and FNYEAQ. The CDR3 consists of 13 residues. This CDR3 is CASSLGFRDTQYF. CDR3 DNA sequence: TGTGCCAGCAGCTTAGGATTCCGGGATACGCAGTATTTT. Full variable domain (missing parts from reference TRBV7-6 and TRBJ2-3): GAGVSQSPRYKVTKRGQDVALRCDPISGHVSLYWYRQALGQGPEFLTYFNYEAQQDKSGLPNDRFSAERPEGSISTLTIQRTEQRDSAMYRCASSLGFRDTQYFGPGTRLTVL.

This clone has a single count. This rearrangement joins TRBV12-3 or TRBV12-4 to TRBJ2-5; D perhaps matches TRBD2 (5 bases). The CDR3 has 13 residues. V lost 9 bases to trimming and J lost 5 bases, with 16 bases between them. The CDR3 protein is CASGGDNLETQYF. The CDR3 DNA sequence: TGTGCCAGTGGAGGAGACAATTTGGAGACCCAGTACTTC.

This chain links TRBV28 with TRBJ1-6; unclear D gene. Germline CDR1 is MDHEN and CDR2 is SYDVKM. Between the trimmed V and J ends, which lost 6 bases and 9 bases, there was a span of 21 bases. The CDR3 is 16 residues long. The CDR3 DNA reads TGTGCCAGCAGCCGGGAGATGGGATCCATGGGTTCACCCCTCCACTTT. Protein: CASSREMGSMGSPLHF.

The chain couples TRBV30 to TRBJ2-5; D is unclear. CDR3 length equals 12 residues. V shed 2 bases and J shed 5 bases, with 9 bases lying between them. The germline V gene encodes CDR1 GTSNPN and CDR2 SVGIG (reference sequence). The CDR3 here is CAWSPLRETQYF. Written as DNA, the CDR3 is TGTGCCTGGAGTCCCCTCCGGGAGACCCAGTACTTC.

The table lists this clone with a few counts. The J gene is TRBJ1-5, the V gene TRBV28, with D possibly matching TRBD1 (5 bases). The V gene lost 3 bases and the J gene lost 7 bases, with 13 bases spanning the gap. This CDR3 contains 14 residues. Per the germline V gene, CDR1 is MDHEN and CDR2 is SYDVKM. The CDR3 protein is CASSFQGFWQPQHF. Written as DNA, the CDR3 is TGTGCCAGCAGTTTCCAGGGATTCTGGCAGCCCCAGCATTTT.

V is TRBV27 and J is TRBJ2-3; TRBD2 agrees at 16 bases. The V segment lost 6 bases and the J segment 4 bases; nucleotides outside the gene matches: 4. From germline, CDR1 is MNHEY and CDR2 SMNVEV (reference sequence). The CDR3 sequence is 16 residues long. The chain's CDR3 is CASSWGLAGGADTQYF. DNA for the CDR3: TGTGCCAGCAGCTGGGGACTAGCGGGGGGGGCAGATACGCAGTATTTT.

The chain is built from TRBV7-9 and TRBJ1-6; D remains ambiguous. The length of the CDR3 is 12 residues. The ends were cut back, 5 bases at V and 6 bases at J, with 5 bases in the middle. CDR1 and CDR2 (germline): SEHNR, FQNEAQ (reference sequence). CDR3 sequence reads: CASSRVNSPLHF. The CDR3 coding sequence is TGTGCCAGCAGCCGAGTTAATTCACCCCTCCACTTT.

V usage is TRBV12-3 or TRBV12-4 and J usage is TRBJ2-4; D ambiguous. The V end was cut by 3 bases, the J end by 7 bases, with 7 bases between. This CDR3 is built from 12 residues. CDR3 residues: CASSFNKNIQYF. The CDR3 DNA reads TGTGCCAGCAGTTTTAACAAGAACATTCAGTACTTC.

The chain links TRBV29-1 to TRBJ2-3, with TRBD1 identical over 9 bases. With 7 bases clipped from V and 4 bases from J, the junction kept 9 bases outside the gene matches. This CDR3 region has 14 residues. In germline, CDR1 is SQVTM, CDR2 ANQGSEA. The CDR3 here is CSAEGQGSADTQYF. CDR3 bases: TGCAGCGCAGAGGGACAGGGAAGCGCAGATACGCAGTATTTT.

This sequence joins TRBV6-2 or TRBV6-3 and TRBJ2-5; D is possibly TRBD2 (5 bases). The V gene's germline CDR1 is MNHEY and CDR2 SVGEGT. Deletions cut 6 bases from V and 4 bases from J, with 9 bases between. This CDR3 is built from 12 residues. Written as DNA, the CDR3 is TGTGCCAGCAGCCGGACTGGAGAGACCCAGTACTTC. Residues: CASSRTGETQYF.

V usage is TRBV19 and J usage is TRBJ1-1; possibly TRBD1 for D (6 bases). Trimming removed 2 bases at V and 0 bases at J, with 10 bases between. CDR1 is LNHDA and CDR2 is SQIVND in the germline V gene (reference sequence). The CDR3 loop spans 15 amino acids. The CDR3 spells CASSIPDRLNTEAFF. In DNA form, the CDR3 reads TGTGCCAGTAGTATACCGGACAGACTGAACACTGAAGCTTTCTTT.